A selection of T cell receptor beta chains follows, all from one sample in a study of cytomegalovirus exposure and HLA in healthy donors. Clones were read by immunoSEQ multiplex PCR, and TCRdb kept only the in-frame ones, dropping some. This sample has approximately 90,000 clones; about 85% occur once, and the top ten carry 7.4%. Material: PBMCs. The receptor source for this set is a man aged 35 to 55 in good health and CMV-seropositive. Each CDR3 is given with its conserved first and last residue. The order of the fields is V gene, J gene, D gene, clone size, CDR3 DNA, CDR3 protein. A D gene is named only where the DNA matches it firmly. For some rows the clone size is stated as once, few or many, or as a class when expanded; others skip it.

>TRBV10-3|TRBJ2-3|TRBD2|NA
TGTGCCATTGCTAGCGGGAGCACAGATACGCAGTATTTT
CAIASGSTDTQYF
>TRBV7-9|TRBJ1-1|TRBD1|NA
TGTGCCAGCAGCCTACAGGGGCAAGGGACTGAAGCTTTCTTT
CASSLQGQGTEAFF
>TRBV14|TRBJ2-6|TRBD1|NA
TGTGCCAGCAGCCCTCGCCTGACAGGGGGTGACTCTGGGGCCAACGTCCTGACTTTC
CASSPRLTGGDSGANVLTF
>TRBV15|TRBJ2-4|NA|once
TGTGCCACCAGCAGAGATCGTTCGGGGGGCCTGGCCAAAAACATTCAGTACTTC
CATSRDRSGGLAKNIQYF
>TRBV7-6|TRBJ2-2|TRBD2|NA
TGTGCCAGCAGCCCAACTCCGGTAGCGGGGGGCTCGAACACCGGGGAGCTGTTTTTT
CASSPTPVAGGSNTGELFF
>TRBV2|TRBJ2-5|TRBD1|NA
TGTGCCAGCAGTGAAGAGGCAGGGGGTCCAGAGACCCAGTACTTC
CASSEEAGGPETQYF
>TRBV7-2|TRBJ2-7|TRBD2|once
TGTGCCAGCAGCTTATACGTAGCGGGTAGCTCCTACGAGCAGTACTTC
CASSLYVAGSSYEQYF
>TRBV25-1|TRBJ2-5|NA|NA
TGTGCCAGCAGTGAAAACCTGGAGCTCTCGGAGACCCAGTACTTC
CASSENLELSETQYF
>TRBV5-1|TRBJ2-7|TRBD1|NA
TGCGCCAGCAGCTTGGACGGACAGGGGGTCGACGAGCAGTACTTC
CASSLDGQGVDEQYF
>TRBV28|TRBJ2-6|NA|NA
TGTGCCAGCAGCTTACCAGGGGTCTCGTCTGGGGCCAACGTCCTGACTTTC
CASSLPGVSSGANVLTF
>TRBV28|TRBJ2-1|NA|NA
TGTGCCAGCAGCACCCTCGGGGAGGCCAACAATGAGCAGTTCTTC
CASSTLGEANNEQFF
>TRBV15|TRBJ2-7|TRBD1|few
TGTGCCACCAGCGGGCTTGGGACAGGGGGGATCAACGAGCAGTACTTC
CATSGLGTGGINEQYF
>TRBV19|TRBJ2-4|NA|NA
TGTGCCAGTAGTATAGAGGCGGGGAATAAACTTCTAGCCAAAAACATTCAGTACTTC
CASSIEAGNKLLAKNIQYF
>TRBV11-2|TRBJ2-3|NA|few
TGTGCCAGCAGCCCACGGGGGACTACAGATACGCAGTATTTT
CASSPRGTTDTQYF
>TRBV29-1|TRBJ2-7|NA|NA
TGCAGCGTTGAAGAGCGGGACGCCCCCTACGAGCAGTACTTC
CSVEERDAPYEQYF
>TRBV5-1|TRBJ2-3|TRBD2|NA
TGCGCCAGCAGCCAGGGACTAGCGGGGGGCTGGGGCACAGATACGCAGTATTTT
CASSQGLAGGWGTDTQYF
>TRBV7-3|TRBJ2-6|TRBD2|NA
TGTGCCAGCAGCTTATCTAGCGGGGGGAAACTTGGGGCCAACGTCCTGACTTTC
CASSLSSGGKLGANVLTF
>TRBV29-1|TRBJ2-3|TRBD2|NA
TGCAGCGTTGAGGGGGGGGTCACAGATACGCAGTATTTT
CSVEGGVTDTQYF